What follows describes a single T cell receptor beta chain. The antigen remains unidentified. This sample was taken from a study of T cell repertoires in cytomegalovirus infection. For the study at large: Shared public TCR beta signatures pointed to both CMV infection and a matching HLA type.

General observations from the study: Clonotype analysis showed dominance of the ex vivo response by HLA-C-restricted CMV-specific TCR beta clonotypes. Frequencies of public TCR beta families were cumulated, and this identified carriers of CMV plus the relevant HLA.

TCRdb re-called the reads with MiXCR, one entry per CDR3 protein. The repertoire includes fewer than 1,000,000 distinct CDR3 sequences, about a third of them detected once, and about an eighth sits in the top ten. CDR1 LNHNV and CDR2 YYDKDF come from the germline V gene (reference sequence). The CDR3 length is 15 residues. Trimming removed 6 bases from V and 0 bases from J, with 12 bases in between. The sequencing used cultured CD8+ T cells from PBMCs, collected from culture after CMV antigen stimulation. The sequence was obtained from a human donor in good health (CMV status not recorded). Some clones in this sample may be carry-over from other donors' samples. The gene calls are TRBV15 and TRBJ2-1, with D tentatively TRBD1 or TRBD2 (6 bases each). The CDR3 protein is CATRRDTSSYNEQFF. CDR3 coding DNA: TGTGCCACCAGGCGGGACACGAGCTCCTACAATGAGCAGTTCTTC.